Listed below are T cell receptor beta chains from one sample, sequenced in a study of OX40 agonist ivuxolimab in advanced cancers. Sequenced by immunoSEQ multiplex PCR; TCRdb stores in-frame clones only, minus some. The repertoire includes approximately 68,000 clones, about 92% of them detected once, and 8% to 10% sits in the top ten. Specimen: CD4+ or CD8+ T cells sorted from blood, collected in a trial of the OX40 agonist ivuxolimab. These receptors came from an adult with an advanced solid tumor such as melanoma, head and neck, liver or kidney cancer. Both conserved end residues are part of each CDR3. Fields, in order: D gene, V gene, CDR3 length, clone size, J gene, CDR3 DNA, CDR3 protein. The D gene is left open where the match is weak. Not all rows give a size; the values are once, few, many and, for expanded clones, a class.

>TRBD1|TRBV4-3|13|.|TRBJ1-1
TGCGCCAGCAGCCAAGATCTGGGACAGGAAGCTTTCTTT
CASSQDLGQEAFF
>TRBD1|TRBV9|19|.|TRBJ1-1
TGTGCCAGCAGCGCCTTTTTGGACAGGGGGCCAATCATGAACACTGAAGCTTTCTTT
CASSAFLDRGPIMNTEAFF
>.|TRBV7-9|12|.|TRBJ1-6
TGTGCCAGCAGCTTAAATCTAATAACCCTCCACTTT
CASSLNLITLHF
>.|TRBV9|14|.|TRBJ2-7
TGTGCCAGCAGCGTATCTGACAGTTCCTACGAGCAGTACTTC
CASSVSDSSYEQYF
>TRBD1|TRBV7-2|15|.|TRBJ1-1
TGTGCCAGCAGATCTACAGGGGGCTCACTCACTGAAGCTTTCTTT
CASRSTGGSLTEAFF
>.|TRBV7-9|12|.|TRBJ2-7
TGTGCCAGCAGCTCCGGAGCCTACGAGCAGTACTTC
CASSSGAYEQYF
>TRBD2|TRBV11-2|16|.|TRBJ2-1
TGTGCCAGCAGCTTAGGAGCTAGCGGTGCTTACAATGAGCAGTTCTTC
CASSLGASGAYNEQFF
>TRBD2|TRBV6-5|14|.|TRBJ2-7
TGTGCCAGCAGTTACGGGGGGGAGGGACTGGAGCAGTACTTC
CASSYGGEGLEQYF
>TRBD1|TRBV27|13|.|TRBJ2-7
TGTGCCAGCAGTTCCGGACAGGGGTACGAGCAGTACTTC
CASSSGQGYEQYF
>.|TRBV27|13|.|TRBJ2-7
TGTGCCAGCAGTTTAGGACACTTATACGAGCAGTACTTC
CASSLGHLYEQYF
>.|TRBV5-8|15|.|TRBJ1-2
TGTGCCAGCAGCTTGAGGCAGGGTGTCCTCTATGGCTACACCTTC
CASSLRQGVLYGYTF
>TRBD1|TRBV27|17|.|TRBJ2-1
TGTGCCAGCAGTTTATGGGGTCCTCGACAGGGAAACAATGAGCAGTTCTTC
CASSLWGPRQGNNEQFF
>.|TRBV1|18|.|TRBJ2-3
TGCACCAGCAGCCCTCCGAGGGGGAGCGGGGGGGGCACAGATACGCAGTATTTT
CTSSPPRGSGGGTDTQYF
>.|TRBV15|15|once|TRBJ1-2
TGTGCCACCAGCACCGAGGGTTTCGGGTTCGATGGCTACACCTTC
CATSTEGFGFDGYTF
>.|TRBV29-1|16|.|TRBJ1-1
TGCAGCGTTGAAGCGCAGGGACGAATAAGAAACACTGAAGCTTTCTTT
CSVEAQGRIRNTEAFF
>.|TRBV6-1|12|.|TRBJ1-1
TGTGCCAGCGGGGAGGGATCCACTGAAGCTTTCTTT
CASGEGSTEAFF
>.|TRBV4-1|15|.|TRBJ2-7
TGCGCCAGCAGCCAAGTTGGGCTTTCGACCTACGAGCAGTACTTC
CASSQVGLSTYEQYF
>TRBD1|TRBV4-1|17|.|TRBJ2-7
TGCGCCAGCAGCCAAAAATTCGGGACAGAATTACCCTACGAGCAGTACTTC
CASSQKFGTELPYEQYF
>.|TRBV4-1|11|.|TRBJ2-7
TGCGCCAGCAGCCAATCCTACGAGCAGTACTTC
CASSQSYEQYF
>.|TRBV5-6|14|.|TRBJ1-2
TGTGCCAGCAGCTCCCAGGCTGGTTTCTATGGCTACACCTTC
CASSSQAGFYGYTF
>.|TRBV7-6|14|few|TRBJ2-7
TGTGCCAGCAGCGCCGGGACTGCCACCTACGAGCAGTACTTC
CASSAGTATYEQYF
>TRBD1|TRBV18|15|once|TRBJ2-3
TGTGCCAGCTCACTAGAAAGGGGGCTAACAGATACGCAGTATTTT
CASSLERGLTDTQYF
>TRBD1|TRBV7-9|14|.|TRBJ2-7
TGTGCCAGCACGGACAGGGCTAGCTCCTACGAGCAGTACTTC
CASTDRASSYEQYF
>TRBD1|TRBV19|16|few|TRBJ1-2
TGTGCCAGTAGTACCTACGGGACAGGGGGTGGCTATGGCTACACCTTC
CASSTYGTGGGYGYTF
>.|TRBV13|15|once|TRBJ2-2
TGTGCCAGCAGCCCCAAAGGGGGGGGAAGAAGAGAGCTGTTTTTT
CASSPKGGGRRELFF
>TRBD1|TRBV9|17|.|TRBJ1-1
TGTGCCAGCAGCGCAGCGACCAGGACAGGGCAGAACACTGAAGCTTTCTTT
CASSAATRTGQNTEAFF
>.|TRBV7-8|16|.|TRBJ1-5
TGTGCCAGCAGCTTAGCCTTCAAGGTCCCTAATCAGCCCCAGCATTTT
CASSLAFKVPNQPQHF
>.|TRBV4-3|15|.|TRBJ2-7
TGCGCCAGCAGCCAATGGAGGGGCGGCTCCTACGAGCAGTACTTC
CASSQWRGGSYEQYF
>.|TRBV18|14|.|TRBJ2-6
TGTGCCAGCTCACCACCTAGTAACGCCAACGTCCTGACTTTC
CASSPPSNANVLTF
>.|TRBV19|14|.|TRBJ1-1
TGTGCCAGTAGTATAGGAGAGGGGAACACTGAAGCTTTCTTT
CASSIGEGNTEAFF
>.|TRBV2|13|.|TRBJ2-7
TGTGCCAGCACCCGCCCAGGGATCTACGAGCAGTACTTC
CASTRPGIYEQYF
>.|TRBV19|12|.|TRBJ1-1
TGTGCCAGTAGTATAAGGGGCACTGAAGCTTTCTTT
CASSIRGTEAFF
>TRBD1|TRBV11-2|15|.|TRBJ2-7
TGTGCCAGCAGCTTAGTAAGGGGGACAGGGCGCGAGCAGTACTTC
CASSLVRGTGREQYF
>TRBD1|TRBV9|15|.|TRBJ1-1
TGTGCCAGCAGCGCCTGGACAGGGGGTTCGACTGAAGCTTTCTTT
CASSAWTGGSTEAFF
>.|TRBV9|16|.|TRBJ1-2
TGTGCCAGCAGCGTAGATGTGGACAGACCTAACTATGGCTACACCTTC
CASSVDVDRPNYGYTF
>.|TRBV28|17|once|TRBJ2-7
TGTGCCAGCAGTCAACGGACTCAGGGGCCCGCTGTCTACGAGCAGTACTTC
CASSQRTQGPAVYEQYF
>.|TRBV7-9|13|.|TRBJ1-1
TGTGCCAGCCAAGATATTCTGAACACTGAAGCTTTCTTT
CASQDILNTEAFF
>TRBD1|TRBV5-5|15|.|TRBJ2-7
TGTGCCAGCAGCTTGGTTGGTGGACAGGGGAACGAGCAGTACTTC
CASSLVGGQGNEQYF
>.|TRBV5-1|11|.|TRBJ2-7
TGCGCCAGCAGCTTGGGGTTAGAGCAGTACTTC
CASSLGLEQYF
>.|TRBV5-4|13|.|TRBJ2-5
TGTGCCAGCAGGCCCCGATCGTTGGAGACCCAGTACTTC
CASRPRSLETQYF
>.|TRBV30|15|.|TRBJ1-1
TGTGCCTGGACGTTTTTGGGCCCCAGGAACACTGAAGCTTTCTTT
CAWTFLGPRNTEAFF
>TRBD2|TRBV7-8|16|.|TRBJ2-1
TGTGCCAGCGGTAGCGGGGGCTTCTCAGGTACTCATGAGCAGTTCTTC
CASGSGGFSGTHEQFF
>.|TRBV6-5|14|.|TRBJ2-7
TGTGCCACCAAATCGGGGACGGTAGGCTACGAGCAGTACTTC
CATKSGTVGYEQYF
>.|TRBV7-9|12|.|TRBJ1-5
TGTGCCAGCAGTTTGGGAGATCAGCCCCAGCATTTT
CASSLGDQPQHF
>.|TRBV12-2|20|.|TRBJ2-1
TGTGCAAGTCGCTTAACTCCCCCGGTAGAGGACGGATGCTCCTACAATGAGCAGTTCTTC
CASRLTPPVEDGCSYNEQFF
>.|TRBV23-1|16|.|TRBJ2-7
TGCGCCAGCATTCGGAGGGGCGGACCCTCGGCCTACGAGCAGTACTTC
CASIRRGGPSAYEQYF
>TRBD2|TRBV19|16|.|TRBJ2-3
TGTGCCAGTAGTACCACTAGCGGGGGGGAAGCAGATACGCAGTATTTT
CASSTTSGGEADTQYF
>.|TRBV11-2|13|once|TRBJ2-5
TGTGCCAGCAGCGGAGACCTTGAAGAGACCCAGTACTTC
CASSGDLEETQYF
>.|TRBV30|12|.|TRBJ2-7
TGTGCCGGACGTGAGGACGCCTACGAGCAGTACTTC
CAGREDAYEQYF
>TRBD1|TRBV7-9|16|.|TRBJ1-1
TGTGCCAGCAGCCTGGACAGGGAAGGGTGGGACACTGAAGCTTTCTTT
CASSLDREGWDTEAFF
>.|TRBV5-1|14|.|TRBJ1-2
TGCGCCAGCAGCTTGGCCGGGACACACTATGGCTACACCTTC
CASSLAGTHYGYTF
>.|TRBV7-2|18|.|TRBJ2-3
TGTGCCAGCAGCCTCTTGTGGCAGAAGGGAGAGGGGGAGGATACGCAGTATTTT
CASSLLWQKGEGEDTQYF
>.|TRBV9|14|.|TRBJ2-7
TGTGCCAGCAGCGTAGGGGGAAGCTCCTACGAGCAGTACTTC
CASSVGGSSYEQYF
>TRBD2|TRBV14|18|.|TRBJ2-1
TGTGCCAGCAGCCAAGGGGTAGAAGCGGGGGGCCGTAACAATGAGCAGTTCTTC
CASSQGVEAGGRNNEQFF
>TRBD1|TRBV4-2|15|.|TRBJ1-2
TGTGCCAGCACCCTACAGGGGACCGGTAACTATGGCTACACCTTC
CASTLQGTGNYGYTF